This T cell receptor beta chain is from a study of blood T cells in healthy people across ages. Study-level results: Among T cells, TCR beta diversity per million cells dropped roughly linearly as age rose.

Turning to this clonotype: Its antigen is not known.

Primers used in a second PCR of about 6 to 11 cycles were a sample-barcoded 5' primer and a J-beta primer mix. MiXCR was run by TCRdb on the 5' RACE reads, yielding one entry per CDR3 protein. The sample records about 1.8 million distinct CDR3 sequences, around half being singletons. Looked up from germline, CDR1 is DFQATT and CDR2 is SNEGSKA (reference sequence). After removal of 2 bases from V and 7 bases from J, the junction contained 6 bases not matched to a gene. The CDR3 contains 14 residues. The V gene is TRBV20-1, the J gene TRBJ2-7; 12 nucleotides match TRBD2. This receptor was obtained from a woman aged 40 to 49 in good health. Sequencing used blood. Written as DNA, the CDR3 is TGCAGTGCTAGAAGAGGACTAGCGGGGTGGGAGCAGTACTTC. This sequence encodes CSARRGLAGWEQYF.